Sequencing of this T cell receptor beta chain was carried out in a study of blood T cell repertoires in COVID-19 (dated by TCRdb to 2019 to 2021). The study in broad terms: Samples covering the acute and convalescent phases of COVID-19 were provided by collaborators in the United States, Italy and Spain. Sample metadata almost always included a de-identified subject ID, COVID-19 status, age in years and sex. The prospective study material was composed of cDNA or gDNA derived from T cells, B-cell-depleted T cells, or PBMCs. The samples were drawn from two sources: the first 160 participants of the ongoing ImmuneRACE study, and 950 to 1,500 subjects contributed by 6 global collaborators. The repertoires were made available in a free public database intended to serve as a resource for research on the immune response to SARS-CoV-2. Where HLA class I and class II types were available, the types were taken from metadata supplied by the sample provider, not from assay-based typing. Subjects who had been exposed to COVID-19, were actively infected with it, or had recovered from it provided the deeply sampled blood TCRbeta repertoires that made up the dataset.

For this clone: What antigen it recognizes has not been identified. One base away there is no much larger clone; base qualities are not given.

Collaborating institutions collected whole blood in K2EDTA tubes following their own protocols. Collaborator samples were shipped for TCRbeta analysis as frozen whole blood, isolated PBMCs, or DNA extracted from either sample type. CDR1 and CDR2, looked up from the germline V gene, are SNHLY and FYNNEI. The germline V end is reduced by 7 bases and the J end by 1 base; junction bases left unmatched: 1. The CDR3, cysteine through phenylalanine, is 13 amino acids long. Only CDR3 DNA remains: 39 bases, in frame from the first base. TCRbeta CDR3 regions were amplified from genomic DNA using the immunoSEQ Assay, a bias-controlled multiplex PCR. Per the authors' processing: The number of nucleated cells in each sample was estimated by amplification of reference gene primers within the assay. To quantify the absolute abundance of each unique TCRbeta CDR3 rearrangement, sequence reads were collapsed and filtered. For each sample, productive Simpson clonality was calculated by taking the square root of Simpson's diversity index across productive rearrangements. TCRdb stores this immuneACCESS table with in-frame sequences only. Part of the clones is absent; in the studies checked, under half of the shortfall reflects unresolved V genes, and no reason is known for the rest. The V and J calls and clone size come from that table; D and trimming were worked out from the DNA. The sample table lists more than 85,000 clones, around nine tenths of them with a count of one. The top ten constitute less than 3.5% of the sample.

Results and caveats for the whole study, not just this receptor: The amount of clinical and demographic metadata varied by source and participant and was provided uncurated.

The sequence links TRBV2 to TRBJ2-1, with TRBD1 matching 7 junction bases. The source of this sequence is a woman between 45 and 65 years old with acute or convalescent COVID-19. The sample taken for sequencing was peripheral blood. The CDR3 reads CASIQGSYNEQFF. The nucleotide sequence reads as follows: TGTGCCAGCATACAGGGGTCCTACAATGAGCAGTTCTTC.